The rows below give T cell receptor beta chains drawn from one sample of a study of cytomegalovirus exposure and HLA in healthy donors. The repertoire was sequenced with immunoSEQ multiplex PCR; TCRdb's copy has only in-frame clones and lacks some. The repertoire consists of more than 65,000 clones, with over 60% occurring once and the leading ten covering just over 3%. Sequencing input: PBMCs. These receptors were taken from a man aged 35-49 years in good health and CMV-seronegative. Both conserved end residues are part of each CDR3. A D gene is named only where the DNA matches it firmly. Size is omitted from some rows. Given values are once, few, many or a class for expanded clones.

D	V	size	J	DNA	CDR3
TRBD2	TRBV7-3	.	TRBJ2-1	TGTGCCAGCAGCCACTTCGGGGGGGGCCACAATGAGCAGTTCTTC	CASSHFGGGHNEQFF
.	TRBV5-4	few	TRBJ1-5	TGTGCCAGCAGCTTGGACAGGGCCAATCAGCCCCAGCATTTT	CASSLDRANQPQHF
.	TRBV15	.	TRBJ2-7	TGTGCCACCAGCAGAGAGAAAACCTACGAGCAGTACTTC	CATSREKTYEQYF
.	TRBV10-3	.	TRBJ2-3	TGTGCCATCAGTGAAACCCGGACTTCGGGGCAGTATTTT	CAISETRTSGQYF
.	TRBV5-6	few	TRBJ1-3	TGTGCCAGCAGTCAACAGGGAAACACCATATATTTT	CASSQQGNTIYF
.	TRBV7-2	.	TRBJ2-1	TGTGCCAGCAGCCTCAGGGGGGCCAGCCTTCACGGGCAGTTCTTC	CASSLRGASLHGQFF
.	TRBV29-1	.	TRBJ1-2	TGCAGCGTTGGGCCCGTCCTCTATGGCTACACCTTC	CSVGPVLYGYTF
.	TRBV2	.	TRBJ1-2	TGTGCCAGCAGTGACCTGCAGGGTAACTCTTTTGGCTACACCTTC	CASSDLQGNSFGYTF
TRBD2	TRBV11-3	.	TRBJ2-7	TGTGCCAGCAGTCTAACGAGCGGGGTCCCCTCCTACGAGCAGTACTTC	CASSLTSGVPSYEQYF
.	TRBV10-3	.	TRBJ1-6	TGTGCCATCAGTGACAGGACGGGAGGTTCCTATAATTCACCCCTCCACTTT	CAISDRTGGSYNSPLHF
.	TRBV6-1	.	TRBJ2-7	TGTGCCAGCACCCCCGGCGGAGGTCGGGAAGAGCAGTACTTC	CASTPGGGREEQYF
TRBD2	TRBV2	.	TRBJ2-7	TGTGCCAGCAGGGCAGGCGGGGGCGAGCAGTACTTC	CASRAGGGEQYF
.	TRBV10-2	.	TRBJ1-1	TGCGCCAGCAGTGAGTCCCTAGACCAGAGCATGAACACTGAAGCTTTCTTT	CASSESLDQSMNTEAFF
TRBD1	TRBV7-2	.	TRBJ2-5	TGTGCCAGCAGCCTCAACAGGGGGCAAAGGGAGACCCAGTACTTC	CASSLNRGQRETQYF
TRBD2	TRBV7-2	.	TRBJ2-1	TGTGCCAGCAGCCTAAGCGGGGGCCCCAACTACAATGAGCAGTTCTTC	CASSLSGGPNYNEQFF
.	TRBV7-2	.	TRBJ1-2	TGTGCCAGCAGCTTGGACAGCCATAACTATGGCTACACCTTC	CASSLDSHNYGYTF
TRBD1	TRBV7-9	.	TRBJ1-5	TGTGCCAGCAGGGGTCAGGGGGTCTGGCAGCCCCAGCATTTT	CASRGQGVWQPQHF
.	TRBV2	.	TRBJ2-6	TGTGCCAGCACCGGAGACTCGGCTGGGGCCAACGTCCTGACTTTC	CASTGDSAGANVLTF
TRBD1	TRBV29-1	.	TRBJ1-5	TGCAGCGTAACCGGGACAGGGTTCGAACAGCCCCAGCATTTT	CSVTGTGFEQPQHF
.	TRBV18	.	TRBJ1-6	TGTGCCAGCTCACCCCGCGTAGAGGGCGATTCACCCCTCCACTTT	CASSPRVEGDSPLHF
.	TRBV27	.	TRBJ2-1	TGTGCCAGCACTCACCCGGGGGAGGTGCAGTTCTTC	CASTHPGEVQFF
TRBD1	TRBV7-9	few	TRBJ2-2	TGTGCCAGCAGCTTAGCCGACAGGGGCACCGGGGAGCTGTTTTTT	CASSLADRGTGELFF
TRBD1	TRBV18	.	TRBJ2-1	TGTGCCAGCTCACCCCGGGACAGCTCCTACAATGAGCAGTTCTTC	CASSPRDSSYNEQFF
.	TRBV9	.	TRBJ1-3	TGTGCCAGCAGCGACACAGCGGACTCTGGAAACACCATATATTTT	CASSDTADSGNTIYF
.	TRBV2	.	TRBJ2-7	TGTGCCAGCAGCCGGGGGATCTCCTACGAGCAGTACTTC	CASSRGISYEQYF
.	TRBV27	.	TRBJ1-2	TGTGCCAGCAGTTTTTTCGGGGGGGAGTTGGATGGCTACACCTTC	CASSFFGGELDGYTF
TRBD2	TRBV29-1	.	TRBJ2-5	TGCAGCGTTGGGACTAGCGGGGGACTACAAGAGACCCAGTACTTC	CSVGTSGGLQETQYF
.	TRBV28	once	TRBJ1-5	TGTGCCAGCAAAGGTCCGGGGGGCATATATAGCAATCAGCCCCAGCATTTT	CASKGPGGIYSNQPQHF
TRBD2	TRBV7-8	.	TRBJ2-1	TGTGCCAGCAGCTTAGCAAAGGCTAGCGGGGCTTACAATGAGCAGTTCTTC	CASSLAKASGAYNEQFF
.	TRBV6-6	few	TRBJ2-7	TGTGCCAGCAGTTACTCGAATCCGGGTAACTACGAGCAGTACTTC	CASSYSNPGNYEQYF
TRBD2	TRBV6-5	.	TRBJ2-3	TGTGCCAGCAGTTCCAGGACTAGCGGGGATACGCAGTATTTT	CASSSRTSGDTQYF